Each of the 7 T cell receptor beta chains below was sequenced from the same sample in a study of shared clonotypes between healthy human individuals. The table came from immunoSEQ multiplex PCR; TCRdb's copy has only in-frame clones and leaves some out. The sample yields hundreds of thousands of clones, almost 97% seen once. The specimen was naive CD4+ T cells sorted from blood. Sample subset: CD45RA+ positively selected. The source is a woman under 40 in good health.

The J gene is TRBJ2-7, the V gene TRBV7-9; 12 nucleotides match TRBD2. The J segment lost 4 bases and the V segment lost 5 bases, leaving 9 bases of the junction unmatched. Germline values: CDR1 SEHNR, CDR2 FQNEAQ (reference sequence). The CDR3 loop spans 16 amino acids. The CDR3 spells CASSTRLAGEVYEQYF. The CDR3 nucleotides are TGTGCCAGCAGCACCCGACTAGCGGGAGAGGTTTACGAGCAGTACTTC.

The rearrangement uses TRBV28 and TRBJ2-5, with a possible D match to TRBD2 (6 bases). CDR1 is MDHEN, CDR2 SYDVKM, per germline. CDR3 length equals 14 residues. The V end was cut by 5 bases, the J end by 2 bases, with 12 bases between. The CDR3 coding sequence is TGTGCCAGCAGTCACGGGACTGTACAAGAGACCCAGTACTTC. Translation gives CASSHGTVQETQYF.

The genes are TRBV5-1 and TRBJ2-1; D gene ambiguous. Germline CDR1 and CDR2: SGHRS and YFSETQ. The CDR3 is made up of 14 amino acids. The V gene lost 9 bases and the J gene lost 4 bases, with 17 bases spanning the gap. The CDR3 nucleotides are TGCGCCATTCCCGGTGCGGAGCATTACAATGAGCAGTTCTTC. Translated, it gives CAIPGAEHYNEQFF. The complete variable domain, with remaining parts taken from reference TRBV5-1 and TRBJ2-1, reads KAGVTQTPRYLIKTRGQQVTLSCSPISGHRSVSWYQQTPGQGLQFLFEYFSETQRNKGNFPGRFSGRQFSNSRSEMNVSTLELGDSALYLCAIPGAEHYNEQFFGPGTRLTVL.

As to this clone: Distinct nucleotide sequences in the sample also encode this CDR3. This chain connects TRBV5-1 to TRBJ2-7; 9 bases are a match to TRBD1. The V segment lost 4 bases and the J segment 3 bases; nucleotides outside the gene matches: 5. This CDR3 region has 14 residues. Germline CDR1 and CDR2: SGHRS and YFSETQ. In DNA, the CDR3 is TGCGCCAGCAGCCCCGGACAGGGGTACTACGAGCAGTACTTC. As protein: CASSPGQGYYEQYF.

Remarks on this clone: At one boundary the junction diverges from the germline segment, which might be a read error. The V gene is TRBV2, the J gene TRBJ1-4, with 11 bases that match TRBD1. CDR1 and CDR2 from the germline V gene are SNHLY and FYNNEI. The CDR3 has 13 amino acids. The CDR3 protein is CASSEAGDRGYLF. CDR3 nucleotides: TGTGCCAGCAGTGAAGCGGGGGACAGGGGGTACCTTTTT.

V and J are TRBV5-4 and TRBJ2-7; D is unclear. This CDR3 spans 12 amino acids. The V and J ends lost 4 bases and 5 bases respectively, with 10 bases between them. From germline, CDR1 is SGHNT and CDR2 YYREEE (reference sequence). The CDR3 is CASSLQLHEQYF. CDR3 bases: TGTGCCAGCAGCCTTCAATTACACGAGCAGTACTTC. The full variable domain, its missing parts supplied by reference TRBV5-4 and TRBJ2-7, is ETGVTQSPTHLIKTRGQQVTLRCSSQSGHNTVSWYQQALGQGPQFIFQYYREEENGRGNFPPRFSGLQFPNYSSELNVNALELDDSALYLCASSLQLHEQYFGPGTRLTVT.

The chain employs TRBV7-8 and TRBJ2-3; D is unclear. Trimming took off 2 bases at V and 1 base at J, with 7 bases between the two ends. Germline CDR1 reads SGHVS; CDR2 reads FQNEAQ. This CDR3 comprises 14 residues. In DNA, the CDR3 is TGTGCCAGCAGCTTAAACTATGGCACAGATACGCAGTATTTT. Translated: CASSLNYGTDTQYF.